The sequence of this T cell receptor (beta chain) was determined in a study of T cell responses to AZD1222 COVID-19 vaccine (dated by TCRdb to the early 2020s). In the study overall: AZD1222 recipients given second doses at about 4 weeks or at about 12 weeks were pooled, since spike-specific TCR depth and breadth were not found to differ between the two schedules. A total of 233 trial participants underwent TCR sequencing, of whom 207 had received two doses of AZD1222 and some 25 had received two doses of the MenACWY control vaccine. Trial participants were enrolled into age subgroups of 18-55, 56-69 and 70-plus years, which contained around 150, 29 and 61 TCR-sequenced participants, respectively. General conclusions and limits of the study: CD4 TCRs associated with the vaccine covered the entire spike protein, and the dominant responses were in regions 160-218 and 743-854. After two AZD1222 doses, both the breadth and the depth of spike-specific TCRs were significantly higher than at day 0 and than in MenACWY recipients. Because no day 14 peak-response samples were available, repertoires were characterized only after the peak T cell response. Epitopes outside the regions mutated in the B.1.351 and B.1.1.7 variants were reportedly recognized by nearly half of the unique spike-specific TCRs. The 56-69-year group was small, and its depth increase did not reach significance, likely because of low power. Participants were mostly white British and included more females than males, and it was suggested by the authors that clonal diversity may have been underestimated. Conclusions about previously exposed vaccinees are limited because only five or six AZD1222 recipients were SARS-CoV-2 seropositive at baseline.

The time point label on this specimen signifies: baseline before first vaccination. The vaccinee samples were drawn from two UK trials, COV001 and COV002, one of which was a single-blind randomized controlled phase 2/3 trial testing AZD1222 (ChAdOx1 nCoV-19) in healthy adults. For TCRbeta chain sequencing, PBMC samples were collected from trial participants at day 0 and at day 28 after the second dose. A word on this clone: Its antigen is not yet known. No base-level quality is on record; no much larger clone is a single base apart.

The CDR3 regions of human TCRbeta chains were analyzed by immunosequencing. The original pipeline was this. TCRs in the repertoires were compared against a reference library of SARS-CoV-2-specific TCRs that had been generated with the MIRA antigen-specificity platform. Breadth was defined as the fraction of unique TCRs that were SARS-CoV-2-associated. Depth was defined as the fraction of total T cells that were SARS-CoV-2-associated. Using the MIRA data, each spike-specific TCR was assigned both to the spike region to which the TCR was reactive and to a CD4 or CD8 class. Log10-transformed breadth and depth values were compared by one-way ANOVA with Sidak's multiple comparisons tests. The table comes from immuneACCESS by way of TCRdb, which keeps in-frame sequences with V and J called. Part of the clones is missing from these tables; in studies checked, under half for an unresolved V gene and the rest for unknown reasons. V, J and clone size reflect that table, while D and trimming were determined from the DNA. In all, the sample holds some 170,000 clones, and roughly 92% of those were seen once. The leading ten clones occupy about 3% of the sample.

A distance of 14 bases separates the germline ends of V and J, which lose 2 bases and 2 bases respectively. Its CDR3 holds 15 amino acids, cysteine through phenylalanine. Kept here is only the CDR3 DNA, which spans 45 bases and is read in frame from base 1. Reading the germline V gene gives CDR1 SGHRS and CDR2 YFSETQ. The sample in question was peripheral blood, obtained on day 0 of AZD1222 vaccination. The chain links TRBV5-1 with TRBJ2-7, and possibly TRBD2, on 6 matching bases. The sequence was obtained from an adult in good health. The CDR3 region has the sequence CASSFLASAPYEQYF. The DNA reads as follows: TGCGCCAGCAGCTTTTTGGCTAGCGCGCCCTACGAGCAGTACTTC.